A single sample gave rise to the 19 T cell receptor beta chains below, sequenced in a study of blood T cell repertoires in COVID-19. Method: immunoSEQ multiplex PCR; TCRdb's copy keeps in-frame clones and lacks some. The data contain approximately 160,000 clones, roughly nine tenths of them singletons. Sequencing used peripheral blood. These receptors originate from a man aged 45-60 years with acute or convalescent COVID-19.

The rearrangement links TRBV18 to TRBJ2-3; 11 bases map to TRBD1. In germline, CDR1 is KGHSH, CDR2 LQKENI. CDR3 length: 15 amino acids. Germline trimming cut 2 bases from V and 4 bases from J; bases unmatched to any gene: 2. CDR3 sequence (DNA): TGTGCCAGCTCACCAGTGGGACAGGGGGCAGATACGCAGTATTTT. Translated: CASSPVGQGADTQYF.

CDR3 protein: CASSVDQGGSRDGYTF. The CDR3 nucleotides are TGTGCCAGCAGCGTAGACCAAGGGGGCTCGCGGGATGGCTACACCTTC. The gene calls are TRBV9 and TRBJ1-2, with 7 bases identical to TRBD1. The CDR3 extends over 16 amino acids. CDR1 is SGDLS and CDR2 is YYNGEE in the germline V gene. Unmatched junction bases numbered 11, after V lost 0 bases and J lost 6 bases.

The chain uses TRBV6-5 and TRBJ2-1, with a tentative D call TRBD1 (6 bases). Germline V gene data show CDR1 as MNHEY and CDR2 as SVGAGI. CDR3 length equals 14 residues. V was shortened by 7 bases and J by 8 bases, with 18 bases between the two germline ends. In nucleotides, the CDR3 is TGTGCCAGCAAATCTGGACAGAGCCGCGATGAGCAGTTCTTC. Translating gives CASKSGQSRDEQFF.

Written as DNA, the CDR3 is TGTGCCCCAGTATGCCAGTTGAATGAAAAACTGTTTTTT. Its translation is CAPVCQLNEKLFF. This sequence joins TRBV19 and TRBJ1-4; D remains unclear. The CDR3 extends over 13 amino acids. Between the trimmed V and J ends, which lost 11 bases and 5 bases, there was a span of 15 bases. Germline CDR1 is LNHDA and CDR2 is SQIVND (reference sequence).

This sequence joins TRBV9 and TRBJ1-2; 8 nucleotides align to TRBD1. This CDR3 contains 18 residues. Germline values: CDR1 SGDLS, CDR2 YYNGEE. V lost 4 bases, J lost 1 base, and 15 bases stayed unmatched. CDR3 region: CASSPHLGTGTYNYGYTF. Here the CDR3 DNA reads TGTGCCAGCAGCCCCCATCTAGGGACAGGAACTTATAACTATGGCTACACCTTC.

V and J are TRBV12-3 or TRBV12-4 and TRBJ2-1; D gene uncertain. This CDR3 contains 11 residues. V gave up 6 bases and J gave up 6 bases, with 6 bases separating them. The CDR3, as DNA: TGTGCCAGCAGCCAGTTCAATGAGCAGTTCTTC. This gives the protein CASSQFNEQFF.

The chain has TRBV9 and TRBJ2-1, with 9 bases identical to TRBD2. The germline V gene has CDR1 SGDLS and CDR2 YYNGEE. Trimming removed 3 bases from V and 0 bases from J; junction bases left unmatched: 4. This CDR3 contains 16 residues. The CDR3 here is CASSAAGGSSYNEQFF. In DNA, the CDR3 is TGTGCCAGCAGCGCAGCGGGGGGTAGCTCCTACAATGAGCAGTTCTTC.

This clone was observed a single time. This chain links TRBV6-5 with TRBJ1-2, with a possible D match to TRBD1 (5 bases). Germline V lookup: CDR1 MNHEY, CDR2 SVGAGI. The CDR3 totals 13 residues. The germline V and J ends were trimmed by 6 bases and 2 bases, with 10 bases remaining between them. Written as DNA, the CDR3 is TGTGCCAGCAGCAAAAGACAGAACTATGGCTACACCTTC. It codes for CASSKRQNYGYTF.

CDR3 loop: CASSIEDRVKPPQHF. Written as DNA, the CDR3 is TGTGCCAGTAGTATAGAGGACAGGGTGAAGCCGCCCCAGCATTTT. V gene TRBV19 combines with J gene TRBJ1-5; the match to TRBD1 covers 8 bases. The V and J ends lost 0 bases and 9 bases, in that order; junction bases with no gene match: 7. Germline CDR1 reads LNHDA; CDR2 reads SQIVND (reference sequence). The CDR3 is made up of 15 amino acids.

The chain carries TRBV27 and TRBJ1-2; 10 bases are shared with TRBD1. The CDR3 covers 15 residues. V lost 3 bases to trimming and J lost 7 bases; unmatched junction nucleotides: 8. Germline V lookup: CDR1 MNHEY, CDR2 SMNVEV (reference sequence). CDR3 loop: CASSFLGTGVAGYTF. The CDR3 DNA sequence: TGTGCCAGCAGTTTCTTAGGGACAGGGGTGGCTGGCTACACCTTC.

This clone was recorded once. The genes are TRBV3-1 (or the pseudogene TRBV3-2) and TRBJ1-3; TRBD1 matches 10 bases. The CDR3 has 12 amino acids. With 6 bases clipped from V and 12 bases from J, the junction kept 5 bases outside the gene matches. Looked up from germline, CDR1 is LGHDT and CDR2 is YNNKEL (reference sequence). CDR3 coding DNA: TGTGCCAGCAGACGGACAGGGGGAAACATATATTTT. Protein product: CASRRTGGNIYF.

V gene TRBV9 combines with J gene TRBJ2-5; D perhaps matches TRBD1 (6 bases). V lost 1 base and J lost 4, with 11 bases in between. CDR1 SGDLS and CDR2 YYNGEE come from the germline V gene. The CDR3 runs to 14 residues. CDR3 DNA sequence: TGTGCCAGCAGCGTATCTGGGGGCGCAGAGACCCAGTACTTC. This translates into CASSVSGGAETQYF.

The chain combines TRBV28 with TRBJ2-5; 10 nucleotides line up with TRBD2. J was trimmed by 1 base and V by 6 bases; bases with no gene match: 14. The CDR3 has 18 residues. CDR1 is MDHEN and CDR2 is SYDVKM in the germline V gene. CDR3 loop: CASRAERGGLKSQETQYF. The DNA for the CDR3 is TGTGCCAGCAGAGCGGAGCGGGGGGGTCTCAAATCCCAAGAGACCCAGTACTTC.

The chain joins TRBV5-1 to TRBJ1-6; 9 bases line up with TRBD1. Losses at the gene ends were 0 bases for V and 8 bases for J; bases not matched to a gene: 6. Germline V CDR1 and CDR2: SGHRS, YFSETQ. This CDR3 is 16 amino acids long. CDR3 amino acids: CASSLAYTGGYSPLHF. For the CDR3, the DNA is TGCGCCAGCAGCTTGGCCTATACAGGGGGCTATTCACCCCTCCACTTT.

This clone was picked up one time. The rearrangement uses TRBV3-1 (or the pseudogene TRBV3-2) and TRBJ1-1, with D perhaps matching TRBD1 (6 bases). V was shortened by 3 bases and J by 0 bases, with 8 bases between the two germline ends. CDR1 is LGHDT, CDR2 YNNKEL, per germline (reference sequence). The CDR3 has 14 amino acids. CDR3 sequence (DNA): TGTGCCAGCAGCCAGGGACACATGAACACTGAAGCTTTCTTT. Translating gives CASSQGHMNTEAFF.

The chain combines TRBV19 with TRBJ1-2; possible D gene TRBD1, 5 bases. Germline lookup yields CDR1 LNHDA and CDR2 SQIVND (reference sequence). V lost 10 bases and J 5 bases, leaving 14 bases between the germline ends. The CDR3 is made up of 12 amino acids. CDR3: CATTRTSYGYTF. Here the CDR3 DNA reads TGTGCCACGACAAGGACATCGTATGGCTACACCTTC.

This chain links TRBV6-5 with TRBJ1-4, with TRBD1 matching over 9 bases. J gave up 5 bases and V 6 bases, and 1 base lay outside the gene matches. This CDR3 is built from 13 residues. Germline V gene lookup returns CDR1 MNHEY and CDR2 SVGAGI. The CDR3 spells CASRGTGNEKLFF. CDR3 sequence (DNA): TGTGCCAGCAGAGGGACAGGGAATGAAAAACTGTTTTTT.

This chain joins TRBV4-1 and TRBJ2-1; maybe TRBD2 (7 bases). The CDR3 is 12 residues long. V was cut by 8 bases and J by 9 bases, with 14 bases left in between. Germline values: CDR1 MGHRA, CDR2 YSYEKL. The CDR3 coding sequence is TGCGCCAGCGCGGGAGAGGGGGGTGAGCAGTTCTTC. This gives the protein CASAGEGGEQFF.

V usage is TRBV9 and J usage is TRBJ2-1; 14 bases fit TRBD2. The junction had 3 bases not matched to a gene; V was cut back by 1 base and J by 12 bases. The CDR3 sequence is 14 residues long. Germline assignment: CDR1 SGDLS and CDR2 YYNGEE. CDR3 region: CASSVWTSGGSQFF. DNA of the CDR3: TGTGCCAGCAGCGTATGGACTAGCGGGGGGTCGCAGTTCTTC.